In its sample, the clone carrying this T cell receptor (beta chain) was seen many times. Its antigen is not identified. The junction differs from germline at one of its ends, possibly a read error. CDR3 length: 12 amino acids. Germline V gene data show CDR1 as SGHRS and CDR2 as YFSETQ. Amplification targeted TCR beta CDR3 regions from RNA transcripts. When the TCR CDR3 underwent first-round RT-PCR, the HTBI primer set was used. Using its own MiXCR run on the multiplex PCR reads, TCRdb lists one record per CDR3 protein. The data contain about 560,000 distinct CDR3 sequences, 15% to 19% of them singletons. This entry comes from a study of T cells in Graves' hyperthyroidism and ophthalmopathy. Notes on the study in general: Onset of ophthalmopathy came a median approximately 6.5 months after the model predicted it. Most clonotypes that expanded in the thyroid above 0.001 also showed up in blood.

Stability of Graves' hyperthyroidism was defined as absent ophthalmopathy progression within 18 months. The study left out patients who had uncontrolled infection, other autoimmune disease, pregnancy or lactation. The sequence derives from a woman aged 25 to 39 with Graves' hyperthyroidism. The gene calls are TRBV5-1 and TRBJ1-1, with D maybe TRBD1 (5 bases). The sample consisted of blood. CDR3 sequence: CASSSQGTEAFF. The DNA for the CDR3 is TGTGCCAGCAGCTCGCAGGGAACTGAAGCTTTCTTT.